The 4 T cell receptor beta chains below come from one sample, sequenced in a study of blood T cell repertoires in COVID-19. Repertoires were generated with immunoSEQ multiplex PCR, while TCRdb's copy carries only in-frame clones and drops some. In the table there are about 170,000 clones, 86% of which are singletons. Sequenced input: peripheral blood. These receptors came from a man aged 50 to 59 with active or convalescent COVID-19.

A single count supports this clone. This chain connects TRBV28 to TRBJ2-7; 8 nucleotides agree with TRBD1. The CDR3 consists of 14 residues. V lost 4 bases to trimming and J lost 4 bases; unmatched junction nucleotides: 6. The germline CDR1 and CDR2 sequences are MDHEN and SYDVKM. In DNA form, the CDR3 reads TGTGCCAGCAGTTCCCGGACAGGGCGTTACGAGCAGTACTTC. This codes for CASSSRTGRYEQYF.

The chain carries TRBV7-2 and TRBJ1-5; no definite D call. The germline V gene has CDR1 SGHTA and CDR2 FQGNSA. The V end lost 6 bases, the J end lost 2 bases, and 14 bases lay between the germline ends. The CDR3 extends over 15 amino acids. The chain's CDR3 is CASSPKRLGNQPQHF. The CDR3, as DNA: TGTGCCAGCAGTCCCAAGCGGCTCGGCAATCAGCCCCAGCATTTT.

The rearrangement uses TRBV7-9 and TRBJ1-6, with TRBD1 matching 7 bases. The V and J ends lost 5 bases and 0 bases, in that order; junction bases with no gene match: 10. CDR1 is SEHNR and CDR2 is FQNEAQ in the germline V gene (reference sequence). CDR3 size: 18 residues. The CDR3 reads CASSLGQLKSSYNSPLHF. Written as DNA, the CDR3 is TGTGCCAGCAGCCTGGGACAGCTAAAAAGCTCCTATAATTCACCCCTCCACTTT.

The V call is TRBV28, the J call TRBJ1-6; the D is unclear. Germline CDR1 and CDR2: MDHEN and SYDVKM. V was pared by 4 bases and J by 9 bases, with 7 bases between. This CDR3 is 12 amino acids long. CDR3: CASSSHPSPLHF. The CDR3 region has the DNA TGTGCCAGCAGTTCCCATCCTTCACCCCTCCACTTT.